This T cell receptor (beta chain) was captured by sequencing in a study of a mutant IDH1 vaccine in newly diagnosed glioma. This CDR3 is 16 amino acids long. Trimming left V 4 bases short and J 0 bases short, with 12 bases between. CDR1 SGHDN and CDR2 FVKESK come from the germline V gene. Time point meaning: baseline, week 1 (first vaccination visit). The treatment was: pre-vaccination baseline after standard-of-care therapy. Assay: immunoSEQ multiplex PCR; the TCRdb copy retains only in-frame clones and omits some. The repertoire holds around 60,000 clones, with about 91% as singletons. Sequences were derived from PBMCs, sampled from a glioma patient treated with radiotherapy, temozolomide or both. V gene TRBV14 combines with J gene TRBJ2-2; tentative D call: TRBD1 (5 bases). The clonotype originates from a man aged 50 to 60 with glioma. CDR3 loop: CASSPRTLANTGELFF. CDR3 bases: TGTGCCAGCAGCCCACGGACATTAGCGAACACCGGGGAGCTGTTTTTT.